This record concerns one T cell receptor beta chain sequence. Deletions cut 0 bases from V and 0 bases from J, with 12 bases between. The CDR3 consists of 18 residues. Germline CDR1 reads LGHDT; CDR2 reads YNNKEL (reference sequence). The sample is drawn from a study of blood T cell repertoires in COVID-19. The assay was immunoSEQ multiplex PCR, and TCRdb's table has in-frame clones only and misses some. The sample consists of roughly 70,000 clones, about 93% of them appearing once. The sequencing sample was made of peripheral blood. The receptor was derived from a human donor in a cohort sampled during active COVID-19. The chain combines TRBV3-1 (or the pseudogene TRBV3-2) with TRBJ1-6; TRBD1 might be the D (6 bases). The CDR3 sequence: CASSQDRGGSSYNSPLHF. The CDR3 coding sequence is TGTGCCAGCAGCCAAGATAGGGGGGGCAGCTCCTATAATTCACCCCTCCACTTT.